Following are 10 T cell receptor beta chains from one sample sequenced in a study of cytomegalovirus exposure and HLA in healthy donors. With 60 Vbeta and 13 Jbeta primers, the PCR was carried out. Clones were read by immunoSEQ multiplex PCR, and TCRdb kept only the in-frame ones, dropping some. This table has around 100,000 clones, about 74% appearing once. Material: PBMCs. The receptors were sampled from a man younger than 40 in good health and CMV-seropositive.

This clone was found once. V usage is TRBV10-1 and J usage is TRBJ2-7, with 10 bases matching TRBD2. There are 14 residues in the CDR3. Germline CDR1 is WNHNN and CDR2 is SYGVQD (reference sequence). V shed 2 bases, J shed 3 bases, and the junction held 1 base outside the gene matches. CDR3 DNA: TGCGCCAGCAGTGAGAGCGGGGGGGTCTACGAGCAGTACTTC. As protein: CASSESGGVYEQYF.

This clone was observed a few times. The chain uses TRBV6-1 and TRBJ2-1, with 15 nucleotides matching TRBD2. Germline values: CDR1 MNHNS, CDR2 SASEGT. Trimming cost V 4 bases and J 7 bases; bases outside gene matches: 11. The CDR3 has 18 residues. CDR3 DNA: TGTGCCAGCAGTGCCAAACCGGGACTAGCGGGGGGTCTGAATGAGCAGTTCTTC. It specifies CASSAKPGLAGGLNEQFF.

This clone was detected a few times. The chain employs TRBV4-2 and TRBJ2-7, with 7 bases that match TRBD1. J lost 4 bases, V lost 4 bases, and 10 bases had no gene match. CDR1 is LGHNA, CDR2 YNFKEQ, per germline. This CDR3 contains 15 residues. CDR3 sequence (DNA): TGTGCCAGCAGCCCGCACCCGCAGGGGGAGTACGAGCAGTACTTC. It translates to CASSPHPQGEYEQYF.

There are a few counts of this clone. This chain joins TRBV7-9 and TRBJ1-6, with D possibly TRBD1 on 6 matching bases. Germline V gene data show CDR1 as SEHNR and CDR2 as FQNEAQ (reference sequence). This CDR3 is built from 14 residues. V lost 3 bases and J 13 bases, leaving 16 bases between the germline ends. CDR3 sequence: CASSFGQGYSPLHF. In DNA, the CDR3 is TGTGCCAGCAGCTTTGGGCAGGGGTACTCTCCCCTCCACTTT.

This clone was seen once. In DNA, the CDR3 is TGTGCCAGTTCGGGGGGCCAAAAACTGTTTTTT. Its translation is CASSGGQKLFF. The V and J genes are TRBV2 and TRBJ1-4, with D perhaps matching TRBD1 (6 bases). The germline V gene has CDR1 SNHLY and CDR2 FYNNEI. CDR3 length: 11 amino acids. Trimming pared 9 bases from V and 9 bases from J, leaving 11 bases between.

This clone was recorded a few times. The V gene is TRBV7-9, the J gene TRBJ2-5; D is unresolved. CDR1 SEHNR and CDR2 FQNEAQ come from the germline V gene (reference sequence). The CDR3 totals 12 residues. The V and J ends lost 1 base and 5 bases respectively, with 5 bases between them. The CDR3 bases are TGTGCCAGCAGCTTAGAGGAGGAGACCCAGTACTTC. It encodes CASSLEEETQYF.

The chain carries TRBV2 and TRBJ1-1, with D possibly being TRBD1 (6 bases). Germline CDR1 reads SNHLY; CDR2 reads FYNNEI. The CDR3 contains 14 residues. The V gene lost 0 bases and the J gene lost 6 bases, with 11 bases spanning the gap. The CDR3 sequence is CASSEANRVSEAFF. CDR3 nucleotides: TGTGCCAGCAGTGAAGCCAACAGGGTTTCTGAAGCTTTCTTT.

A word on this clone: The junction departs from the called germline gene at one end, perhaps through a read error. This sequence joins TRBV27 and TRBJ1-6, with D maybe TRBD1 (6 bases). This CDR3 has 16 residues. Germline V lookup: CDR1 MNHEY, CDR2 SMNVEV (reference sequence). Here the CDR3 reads CASNLWAGEFNSPLHF. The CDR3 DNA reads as TGTGCCAGCAATTTATGGGCAGGGGAGTTTAATTCACCCCTCCACTTT.

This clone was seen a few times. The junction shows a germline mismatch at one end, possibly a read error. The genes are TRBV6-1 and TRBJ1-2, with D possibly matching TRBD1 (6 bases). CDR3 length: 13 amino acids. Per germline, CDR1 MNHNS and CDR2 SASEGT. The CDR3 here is CASTLDRLLGYPF. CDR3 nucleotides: TGTGCCAGCACTCTAGACAGGTTGCTCGGCTACCCCTTC.

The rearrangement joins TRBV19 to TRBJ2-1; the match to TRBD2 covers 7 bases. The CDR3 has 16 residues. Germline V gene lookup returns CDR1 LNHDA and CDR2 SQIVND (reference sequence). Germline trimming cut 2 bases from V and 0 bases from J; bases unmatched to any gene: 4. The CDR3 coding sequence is TGTGCCAGTAGTATAAAAGCGGGGAGCTCCTACAATGAGCAGTTCTTC. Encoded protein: CASSIKAGSSYNEQFF.